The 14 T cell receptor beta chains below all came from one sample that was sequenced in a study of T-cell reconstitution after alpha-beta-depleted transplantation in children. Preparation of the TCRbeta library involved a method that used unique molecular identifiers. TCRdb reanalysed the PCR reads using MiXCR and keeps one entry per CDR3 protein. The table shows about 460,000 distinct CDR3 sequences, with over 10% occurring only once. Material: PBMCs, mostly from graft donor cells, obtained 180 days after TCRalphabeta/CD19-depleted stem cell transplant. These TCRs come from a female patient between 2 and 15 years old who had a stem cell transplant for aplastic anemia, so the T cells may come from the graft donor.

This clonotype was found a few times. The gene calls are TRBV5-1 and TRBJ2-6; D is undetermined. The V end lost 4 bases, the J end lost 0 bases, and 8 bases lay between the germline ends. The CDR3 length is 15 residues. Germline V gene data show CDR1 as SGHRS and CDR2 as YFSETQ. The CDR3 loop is CASSERASGANVLTF. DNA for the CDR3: TGCGCCAGCAGCGAACGCGCCTCTGGGGCCAACGTCCTGACTTTC.

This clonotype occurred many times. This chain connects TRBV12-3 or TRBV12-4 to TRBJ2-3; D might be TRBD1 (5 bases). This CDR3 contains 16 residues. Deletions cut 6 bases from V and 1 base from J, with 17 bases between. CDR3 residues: CASRYVGRPGTDTQYF. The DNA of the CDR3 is TGTGCCAGCAGATACGTGGGGCGGCCCGGCACAGATACGCAGTATTTT.

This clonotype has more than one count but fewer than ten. Here the CDR3 reads CASSLIGQGTHEQYF. DNA of the CDR3: TGTGCCAGCAGCTTAATAGGGCAGGGGACTCACGAGCAGTACTTC. The rearrangement links TRBV7-8 to TRBJ2-7; D may be TRBD1 or TRBD2 (6 bases each). Trimming cost V 2 bases and J 5 bases, with 16 bases left between them. The CDR3 is made up of 15 amino acids. The V gene's germline CDR1 is SGHVS and CDR2 FQNEAQ.

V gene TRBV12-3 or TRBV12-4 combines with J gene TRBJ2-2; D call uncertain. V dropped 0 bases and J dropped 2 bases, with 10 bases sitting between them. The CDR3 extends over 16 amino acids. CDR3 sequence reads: CASSLARPLNTGELFF. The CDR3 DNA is TGTGCCAGCAGTTTAGCGCGCCCTCTCAACACCGGGGAGCTGTTTTTT.

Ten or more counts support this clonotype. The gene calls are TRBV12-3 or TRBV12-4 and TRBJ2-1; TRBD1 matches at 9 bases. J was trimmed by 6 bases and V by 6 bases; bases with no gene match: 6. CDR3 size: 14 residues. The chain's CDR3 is CASRPGQGSNEQFF. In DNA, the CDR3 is TGTGCCAGCAGGCCGGGACAGGGTTCCAATGAGCAGTTCTTC.

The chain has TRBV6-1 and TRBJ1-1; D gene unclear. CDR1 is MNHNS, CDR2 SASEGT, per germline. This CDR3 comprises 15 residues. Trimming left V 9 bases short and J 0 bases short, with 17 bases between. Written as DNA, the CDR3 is TGTGCCAGTGCCGCTTTTAGGTCGATGAACACTGAAGCTTTCTTT. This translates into CASAAFRSMNTEAFF.

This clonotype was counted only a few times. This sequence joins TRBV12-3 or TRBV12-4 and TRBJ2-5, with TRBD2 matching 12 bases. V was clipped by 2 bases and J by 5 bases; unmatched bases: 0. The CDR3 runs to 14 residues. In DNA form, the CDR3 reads TGTGCCAGCAGTTTACTAGCGGGAGGGGAGACCCAGTACTTC. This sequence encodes CASSLLAGGETQYF.

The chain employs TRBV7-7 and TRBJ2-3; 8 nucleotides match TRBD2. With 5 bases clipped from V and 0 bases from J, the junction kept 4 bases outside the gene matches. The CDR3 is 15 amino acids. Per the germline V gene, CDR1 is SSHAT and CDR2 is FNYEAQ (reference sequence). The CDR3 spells CASSSSGVSTDTQYF. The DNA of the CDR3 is TGTGCCAGCAGCAGTAGCGGGGTTAGCACAGATACGCAGTATTTT.

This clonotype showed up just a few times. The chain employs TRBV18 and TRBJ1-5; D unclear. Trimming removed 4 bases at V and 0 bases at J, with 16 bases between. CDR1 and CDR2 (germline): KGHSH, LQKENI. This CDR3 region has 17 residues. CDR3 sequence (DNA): TGTGCCAGCTCACTTTGGCCGGGCCGATATAGCAATCAGCCCCAGCATTTT. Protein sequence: CASSLWPGRYSNQPQHF.

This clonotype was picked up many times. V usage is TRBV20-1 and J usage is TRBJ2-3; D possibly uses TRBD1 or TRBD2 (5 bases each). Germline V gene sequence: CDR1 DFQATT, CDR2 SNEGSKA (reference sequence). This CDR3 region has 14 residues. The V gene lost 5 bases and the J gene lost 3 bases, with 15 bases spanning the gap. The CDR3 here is CSAASGTGTDTQYF. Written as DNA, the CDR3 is TGCAGTGCTGCCTCAGGGACGGGGACAGATACGCAGTATTTT.

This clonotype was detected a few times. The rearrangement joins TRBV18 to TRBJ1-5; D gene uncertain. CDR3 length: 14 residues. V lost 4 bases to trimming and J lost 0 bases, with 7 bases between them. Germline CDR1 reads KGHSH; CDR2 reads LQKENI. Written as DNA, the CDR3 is TGTGCCAGCTCACAGGGCTATAGCAATCAGCCCCAGCATTTT. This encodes CASSQGYSNQPQHF.

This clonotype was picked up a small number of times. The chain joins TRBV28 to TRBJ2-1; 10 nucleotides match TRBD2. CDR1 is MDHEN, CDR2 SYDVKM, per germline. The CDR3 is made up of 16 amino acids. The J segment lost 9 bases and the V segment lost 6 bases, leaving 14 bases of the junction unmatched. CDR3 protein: CASSPTEREGGGEQFF. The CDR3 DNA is TGTGCCAGCAGCCCCACCGAGCGGGAGGGAGGAGGTGAGCAGTTCTTC.

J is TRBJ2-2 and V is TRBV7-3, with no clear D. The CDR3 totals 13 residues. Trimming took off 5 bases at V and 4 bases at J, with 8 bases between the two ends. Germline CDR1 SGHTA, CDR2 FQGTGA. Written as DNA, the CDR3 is TGTGCCAGCAGCCCCTATATCACCGGGGAGCTGTTTTTT. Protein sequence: CASSPYITGELFF.

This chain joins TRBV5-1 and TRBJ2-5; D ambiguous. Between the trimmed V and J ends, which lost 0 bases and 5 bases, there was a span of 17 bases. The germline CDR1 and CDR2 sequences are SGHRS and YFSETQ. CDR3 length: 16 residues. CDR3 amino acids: CASSLDDGLGTETQYF. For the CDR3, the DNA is TGCGCCAGCAGCTTGGATGACGGCCTCGGCACCGAGACCCAGTACTTC.